The 18 T cell receptor beta chains listed next were all sequenced from one sample in a study of OX40 agonist ivuxolimab in advanced cancers. Sequencing was performed with immunoSEQ multiplex PCR; in TCRdb, only in-frame clones are kept and a portion is missing. The profile shows about 24,000 clones, approximately 80% of them singletons. Sequences were derived from CD4+ or CD8+ T cells sorted from blood, sampled in a trial of the OX40 agonist ivuxolimab. Receptors originate from an adult with an advanced solid tumor such as melanoma, head and neck, liver or kidney cancer.

The chain recombines TRBV29-1 with TRBJ2-1, with D tentatively TRBD1 (5 bases). CDR1 and CDR2 (germline): SQVTM, ANQGSEA. V lost 5 bases and J 0 bases, leaving 8 bases between the germline ends. The CDR3 has 13 amino acids. Written as DNA, the CDR3 is TGCAGCGTTCGGACAAACTCCTACAATGAGCAGTTCTTC. Its translation: CSVRTNSYNEQFF.

The chain recombines TRBV19 with TRBJ2-2; possible D gene TRBD1, 6 bases. V dropped 5 bases and J dropped 6 bases, with 10 bases sitting between them. The CDR3 has 13 residues. CDR1 LNHDA and CDR2 SQIVND come from the germline V gene (reference sequence). The CDR3 region is CASSVRGSGELFF. The CDR3, as DNA: TGTGCCAGTAGTGTCAGGGGCTCCGGGGAGCTGTTTTTT.

The chain links TRBV5-1 to TRBJ2-5; 8 bases are a match to TRBD2. CDR1 and CDR2 (germline): SGHRS, YFSETQ. The CDR3 spans 14 residues. V lost 3 bases and J lost 9; bases outside the gene matches: 10. The CDR3 protein is CASSSSGTRDPQYF. CDR3 coding DNA: TGCGCCAGCAGCTCCTCCGGGACTAGGGATCCCCAGTACTTC.

The chain couples TRBV5-6 to TRBJ1-3; D call uncertain. Germline loops: CDR1 SGHDT, CDR2 YYEEEE. V lost 0 bases to trimming and J lost 2 bases, with 12 bases between them. This CDR3 region has 16 residues. CDR3 protein: CASSLVGGSTGNTIYF. The CDR3, as DNA: TGTGCCAGCAGCTTGGTAGGAGGTTCTACTGGAAACACCATATATTTT.

V gene TRBV29-1 combines with J gene TRBJ1-5; D is unresolved. This CDR3 spans 13 amino acids. Trimming removed 1 base from V and 5 bases from J, with 9 bases in between. The germline V gene encodes CDR1 SQVTM and CDR2 ANQGSEA. CDR3 coding DNA: TGCAGCGTTGAAGTCACCAAAGATCAGCCCCAGCATTTT. It encodes CSVEVTKDQPQHF.

This clone was seen once. The chain has TRBV6-1 and TRBJ2-6; 8 bases are shared with TRBD2. The CDR3 covers 18 residues. The junction had 6 bases not matched to a gene; V was cut back by 2 bases and J by 0 bases. Germline lookup yields CDR1 MNHNS and CDR2 SASEGT. The CDR3: CASSEPAGGFSGANVLTF. The CDR3 DNA reads TGTGCCAGCAGTGAACCGGCGGGAGGATTCTCTGGGGCCAACGTCCTGACTTTC.

This chain's CDR3 is CASRLDRGSETQYF. CDR3 DNA: TGTGCCAGCAGATTGGACAGGGGGAGTGAGACCCAGTACTTC. The chain joins TRBV6-1 to TRBJ2-5; TRBD1 aligns across 10 bases. The J segment lost 5 bases and the V segment lost 6 bases, leaving 6 bases of the junction unmatched. The CDR3 contains 14 residues. In germline, CDR1 is MNHNS, CDR2 SASEGT.

CDR3 region: CASSQDGADTQYF. The CDR3 DNA reads as TGTGCCAGCAGCCAAGACGGGGCAGATACGCAGTATTTT. V is TRBV14 and J is TRBJ2-3, with D perhaps TRBD2 (5 bases). The CDR3 consists of 13 residues. Trimming shortened V by 0 bases and J by 4 bases, and 5 bases separated the two germline ends. Per the germline V gene, CDR1 is SGHDN and CDR2 is FVKESK.

Only a few counts were recorded for this clone. The V gene is TRBV2, the J gene TRBJ1-2, with TRBD1 matching 7 bases. The V gene end was trimmed by 10 bases and the J gene end by 7 bases; junction bases not matched to a gene: 18. Germline lookup yields CDR1 SNHLY and CDR2 FYNNEI. The CDR3 has 15 amino acids. DNA of the CDR3: TGTGCCATACTTTTGTTGCAGACAGGGTTTTCTGGCTACACCTTC. Residues: CAILLLQTGFSGYTF.

This rearrangement joins TRBV7-2 to TRBJ2-3, with D unresolved. Germline V gene lookup returns CDR1 SGHTA and CDR2 FQGNSA. CDR3 length: 13 amino acids. V lost 0 bases, J lost 2 bases, and 3 bases lay in between. The CDR3 reads CASSLAHTDTQYF. The CDR3 bases are TGTGCCAGCAGCTTAGCACACACAGATACGCAGTATTTT.

The rearrangement joins TRBV29-1 to TRBJ2-7; D is perhaps TRBD1 (5 bases). The CDR3 runs to 11 residues. The V end was cut by 7 bases, the J end by 4 bases, with 11 bases between. Germline CDR1 and CDR2: SQVTM and ANQGSEA. CDR3 sequence reads: CSALQVYEQYF. CDR3 DNA: TGCAGCGCCCTACAGGTGTACGAGCAGTACTTC.

This clone was seen more than once but under ten times. The chain uses TRBV19 and TRBJ1-2; unclear D gene. The V and J ends lost 7 bases and 4 bases respectively, with 13 bases between them. This CDR3 comprises 13 residues. Germline loops: CDR1 LNHDA, CDR2 SQIVND (reference sequence). As DNA, the CDR3 is TGTGCCAGTACCTACGCTTTACCCTATGGCTACACCTTC. Encoded protein: CASTYALPYGYTF.

The chain employs TRBV11-1 and TRBJ2-1, with 7 nucleotides matching TRBD2. Trimming removed 5 bases from V and 4 bases from J; junction bases left unmatched: 5. CDR1 is SGHAT and CDR2 is FQDESV in the germline V gene (reference sequence). This CDR3 comprises 14 residues. The CDR3 region has the DNA TGTGCCAGCAGCCGAGCGGGGAATTACAATGAGCAGTTCTTC. This translates into CASSRAGNYNEQFF.

The gene calls are TRBV2 and TRBJ2-1; 8 bases map to TRBD1. Germline trimming cut 2 bases from V and 12 bases from J; bases unmatched to any gene: 3. There are 12 residues in the CDR3. Germline loops: CDR1 SNHLY, CDR2 FYNNEI. The CDR3 protein is CASSETGQGQFF. Here the CDR3 DNA reads TGTGCCAGCAGTGAAACCGGACAGGGGCAGTTCTTC.

By share, this clone counts as medium-sized. This chain joins TRBV19 and TRBJ2-3, with D unresolved. The CDR3 is 15 amino acids. V was clipped by 5 bases and J by 2 bases, with 14 bases between them. Germline CDR1 LNHDA, CDR2 SQIVND (reference sequence). CDR3 sequence (DNA): TGTGCCAGTAGTTCTCTCCTAAAGAACACAGATACGCAGTATTTT. This codes for CASSSLLKNTDTQYF.

This clone was picked up one time. The chain has TRBV28 and TRBJ2-7; 7 nucleotides line up with TRBD1. The germline V gene encodes CDR1 MDHEN and CDR2 SYDVKM. Germline trimming cut 10 bases from V and 3 bases from J; bases unmatched to any gene: 9. The CDR3 is 13 amino acids. CDR3 amino acids: CATRQGTLYEQYF. The CDR3 DNA follows: TGTGCCACCAGACAGGGAACCCTCTACGAGCAGTACTTC.

This clone was picked up a small number of times. The rearrangement uses TRBV10-3 and TRBJ2-1; D may be TRBD2 (6 bases). This CDR3 comprises 19 residues. Trimming left V 3 bases short and J 4 bases short, with 25 bases between. CDR1 and CDR2 (germline): ENHRY, SYGVKD. This chain's CDR3 is CAISEANVWAGTEYNEQFF. CDR3 DNA: TGTGCCATCAGTGAAGCGAACGTCTGGGCGGGAACCGAGTACAATGAGCAGTTCTTC.

The genes are TRBV6-1 and TRBJ2-3; 7 nucleotides align to TRBD1. The CDR3 sequence is 15 residues long. The V segment lost 4 bases and the J segment 2 bases; nucleotides outside the gene matches: 6. Germline values: CDR1 MNHNS, CDR2 SASEGT. The CDR3, as DNA: TGTGCCAGCAGTGTTATCGACAGGGCCACAGATACGCAGTATTTT. Translated, it gives CASSVIDRATDTQYF.